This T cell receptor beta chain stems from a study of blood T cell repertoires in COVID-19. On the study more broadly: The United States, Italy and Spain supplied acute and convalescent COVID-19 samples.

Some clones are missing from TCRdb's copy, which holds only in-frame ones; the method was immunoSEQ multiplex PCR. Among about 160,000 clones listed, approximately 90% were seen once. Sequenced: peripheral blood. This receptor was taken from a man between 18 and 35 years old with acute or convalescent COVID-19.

CDR3 protein: CASSDTAGNEKLFF. As DNA, the CDR3 is TGTGCCAGCAGTGATACTGCCGGTAATGAAAAACTGTTTTTT. V is TRBV6-1 and J is TRBJ1-4; D ambiguous. V dropped 3 bases and J dropped 4 bases, with 9 bases sitting between them. The CDR3 is 14 amino acids. CDR1 MNHNS and CDR2 SASEGT come from the germline V gene.